A single sample gave rise to the 23 T cell receptor beta chains below, sequenced in a study of OX40 agonist ivuxolimab in advanced cancers. Libraries were prepared by immunoSEQ multiplex PCR; TCRdb keeps only in-frame clonotypes and omits some of them. Of 13,000 to 15,000 clones in the sample, roughly 82% were seen once. The source was CD4+ or CD8+ T cells sorted from blood, collected in a trial of the OX40 agonist ivuxolimab. These receptors originate from an adult with an advanced solid tumor such as melanoma, head and neck, liver or kidney cancer.

The J gene is TRBJ1-4, the V gene TRBV2, with 8 bases identical to TRBD1. This CDR3 contains 14 residues. Germline CDR1 reads SNHLY; CDR2 reads FYNNEI. V was pared by 8 bases and J by 10 bases, with 12 bases of the junction left unmatched. DNA of the CDR3: TGTGCCAGCCACCCCCAGGGGGCAGTTGTAAAACTGTTTTTT. This encodes CASHPQGAVVKLFF.

The chain joins TRBV9 to TRBJ2-1, with 7 nucleotides matching TRBD2. The trim removed 3 bases at V and 3 bases at J, leaving 18 bases unmatched. CDR3 length: 19 amino acids. CDR1 and CDR2 from the germline V gene are SGDLS and YYNGEE. The CDR3 region has the DNA TGTGCCAGCAGCGCGTCCGGGACTACCCTCCTATTAAACTACAATGAGCAGTTCTTC. Protein product: CASSASGTTLLLNYNEQFF. The full variable domain, rest sourced from reference TRBV9 and TRBJ2-1, is DSGVTQTPKHLITATGQRVTLRCSPRSGDLSVYWYQQSLDQGLQFLIQYYNGEERAKGNILERFSAQQFPDLHSELNLSSLELGDSALYFCASSASGTTLLLNYNEQFFGPGTRLTVL.

The table lists this clone with a few counts. The V gene is TRBV5-1, the J gene TRBJ2-5, with a weak D call TRBD2 (5 bases). The CDR3 covers 14 residues. Trimming cost V 0 bases and J 5 bases, with 11 bases left between them. From germline, CDR1 is SGHRS and CDR2 YFSETQ. In nucleotides, the CDR3 is TGCGCCAGCAGCTTGGAGCCTAGCTGGGAGACCCAGTACTTC. It specifies CASSLEPSWETQYF.

Remarks on this clone: This CDR3 is also generated by other DNA sequences in the sample. V usage is TRBV4-1 and J usage is TRBJ2-7; TRBD2 matches 8 bases. The V segment lost 0 bases and the J segment 3 bases; nucleotides outside the gene matches: 4. The germline V gene has CDR1 MGHRA and CDR2 YSYEKL. The CDR3 is 15 amino acids. The CDR3, as DNA: TGCGCCAGCAGCCAAGATTTGGGACTAGGCTACGAGCAGTACTTC. Translation gives CASSQDLGLGYEQYF.

The chain couples TRBV19 to TRBJ2-7; D is possibly TRBD1 (5 bases). The CDR3 is made up of 13 amino acids. V was shortened by 4 bases and J by 6 bases, with 13 bases between the two germline ends. CDR1 and CDR2 (germline): LNHDA, SQIVND (reference sequence). CDR3 sequence (DNA): TGTGCCAGTAGTAAGAGGACAAATTCCGAGCAGTACTTC. Translation gives CASSKRTNSEQYF.

V gene TRBV15 combines with J gene TRBJ2-1; 15 bases match TRBD2. This CDR3 contains 18 residues. Trimming at V came to 3 bases and at J to 1 base, leaving 4 bases not matched to a gene. In germline, CDR1 is LNHNV, CDR2 YYDKDF (reference sequence). The CDR3 DNA follows: TGTGCCACCAGCAGGGGACTAGCGGGAGGCCAATCCTACAATGAGCAGTTCTTC. Encoded protein: CATSRGLAGGQSYNEQFF.

This clone was seen a handful of times. This chain joins TRBV5-6 and TRBJ2-1, with a possible D match to TRBD2 (6 bases). V lost 4 bases and J 8 bases, leaving 19 bases between the germline ends. Germline assignment: CDR1 SGHDT and CDR2 YYEEEE. This CDR3 has 15 amino acids. The CDR3 reads CASSDGTSDLDEQFF. The CDR3 nucleotides are TGTGCCAGCAGCGACGGGACTTCCGATTTGGATGAGCAGTTCTTC.

This chain links TRBV5-1 with TRBJ2-1; 8 nucleotides match TRBD2. The junction had 13 bases not matched to a gene; V was cut back by 0 bases and J by 8 bases. The CDR3 runs to 17 residues. The germline CDR1 and CDR2 sequences are SGHRS and YFSETQ. CDR3 loop: CASSLALAGTLGDEQFF. The CDR3 DNA reads as TGCGCCAGCAGCTTGGCCTTAGCGGGAACGCTCGGCGATGAGCAGTTCTTC. Filled out from reference TRBV5-1 and TRBJ2-1, the complete variable domain reads KAGVTQTPRYLIKTRGQQVTLSCSPISGHRSVSWYQQTPGQGLQFLFEYFSETQRNKGNFPGRFSGRQFSNSRSEMNVSTLELGDSALYLCASSLALAGTLGDEQFFGPGTRLTVL.

This chain links TRBV7-9 with TRBJ2-3; 7 bases are a match to TRBD1. The CDR3 has 14 amino acids. Germline-derived CDR1 and CDR2 are SEHNR and FQNEAQ (reference sequence). J lost 5 bases, V lost 5 bases, and 7 bases had no gene match. Here the CDR3 DNA reads TGTGCCAGCAGCCACGGGACAGAAGGAGATACGCAGTATTTT. It specifies CASSHGTEGDTQYF.

The rearrangement links TRBV5-5 to TRBJ2-7; D perhaps matches TRBD2 (6 bases). CDR1 SGHKS and CDR2 YYEKEE come from the germline V gene (reference sequence). The CDR3 is 14 amino acids. Deletions cut 4 bases from V and 2 bases from J, with 13 bases between. The CDR3 spells CASSTASVPYEQYF. CDR3 nucleotides: TGTGCCAGCAGCACTGCTAGCGTCCCCTACGAGCAGTACTTC.

This chain connects TRBV5-4 to TRBJ1-1, with 7 bases lining up with TRBD1. V was clipped by 4 bases and J by 2 bases; unmatched bases: 5. The CDR3 covers 14 residues. Germline V gene data show CDR1 as SGHNT and CDR2 as YYREEE (reference sequence). The CDR3 DNA reads TGTGCCAGCAGCGGAGGACAGGCCAACACTGAAGCTTTCTTT. Amino acid sequence: CASSGGQANTEAFF.

The J gene is TRBJ1-4, the V gene TRBV6-5; 7 positions agree with TRBD1. The germline CDR1 and CDR2 sequences are MNHEY and SVGAGI. The CDR3 loop spans 12 amino acids. Trimming at V came to 7 bases and at J to 13 bases, leaving 9 bases not matched to a gene. DNA of the CDR3: TGTGCCAGCACCGACGGGACAGTGGGACTGTTTTTT. This codes for CASTDGTVGLFF.

V is TRBV29-1 and J is TRBJ1-2; TRBD1 might be the D (6 bases). The CDR3 totals 13 residues. Trimming took off 4 bases at V and 4 bases at J, with 13 bases between the two ends. CDR1 is SQVTM and CDR2 is ANQGSEA in the germline V gene. CDR3 nucleotides: TGCAGCGTTGCACCGGGGGCAAGCTATGGCTACACCTTC. It translates to CSVAPGASYGYTF.

The chain has TRBV5-5 and TRBJ1-3; perhaps TRBD1 as D (5 bases). This CDR3 has 15 residues. Trimming cost V 1 base and J 4 bases, with 12 bases left between them. Germline V lookup: CDR1 SGHKS, CDR2 YYEKEE (reference sequence). CDR3 DNA sequence: TGTGCCAGCAGCTTGCAATTGGCAGGGGGAAACACCATATATTTT. Translating it yields CASSLQLAGGNTIYF.

The chain links TRBV7-3 to TRBJ2-5; D remains ambiguous. The V end lost 1 base, the J end lost 5 bases, and 8 bases lay between the germline ends. Looked up from germline, CDR1 is SGHTA and CDR2 is FQGTGA. The CDR3 consists of 13 residues. The DNA for the CDR3 is TGTGCCAGCAGCTTAAATCTTGGGGAGACCCAGTACTTC. Its protein is CASSLNLGETQYF.

This clone occurred once. The chain couples TRBV10-3 to TRBJ2-3; 12 bases map to TRBD2. Germline V gene data show CDR1 as ENHRY and CDR2 as SYGVKD. V was clipped by 3 bases and J by 2 bases; unmatched bases: 6. The CDR3 runs to 17 residues. For the CDR3, the DNA is TGTGCCATCAGTGAAGGACTAGCGGGGACGTTCACAGATACGCAGTATTTT. Protein product: CAISEGLAGTFTDTQYF.

The rearrangement links TRBV5-1 to TRBJ2-5; 7 bases are a match to TRBD2. The CDR3 has 15 amino acids. V dropped 2 bases and J dropped 7; count of bases not matched to a gene: 11. Germline CDR1 SGHRS, CDR2 YFSETQ. CDR3 nucleotide sequence: TGCGCCAGCAGCTTTAGCGGGCTCACCTCGGGGACCCAGTACTTC. Translated: CASSFSGLTSGTQYF.

The chain combines TRBV5-4 with TRBJ1-1, with D possibly TRBD1 on 6 matching bases. The CDR3 is made up of 16 amino acids. Germline loops: CDR1 SGHNT, CDR2 YYREEE (reference sequence). V was shortened by 1 base and J by 4 bases, with 17 bases between the two germline ends. CDR3 protein: CASSLFPLQGTTEAFF. The CDR3 DNA reads as TGTGCCAGCAGCTTGTTTCCCTTACAGGGAACCACTGAAGCTTTCTTT.

J is TRBJ2-7 and V is TRBV5-6, with D hard to call. CDR1 is SGHDT, CDR2 YYEEEE, per germline. The CDR3 consists of 13 residues. Between the trimmed V and J ends, which lost 0 bases and 1 base, there was a span of 5 bases. CDR3 amino acids: CASSLEGSYEQYF. CDR3 nucleotides: TGTGCCAGCAGCTTGGAGGGTTCCTACGAGCAGTACTTC. The full variable domain, rest sourced from reference TRBV5-6 and TRBJ2-7, is DAGVTQSPTHLIKTRGQQVTLRCSPKSGHDTVSWYQQALGQGPQFIFQYYEEEERQRGNFPDRFSGHQFPNYSSELNVNALLLGDSALYLCASSLEGSYEQYFGPGTRLTVT.

This rearrangement joins TRBV9 to TRBJ2-5, with D tentatively TRBD1 or TRBD2 (6 bases each). Germline loops: CDR1 SGDLS, CDR2 YYNGEE. Trimming took off 0 bases at V and 5 bases at J, with 11 bases between the two ends. This CDR3 spans 14 amino acids. The CDR3: CASSVDGGLETQYF. The DNA of the CDR3 is TGTGCCAGCAGCGTAGACGGGGGCTTGGAGACCCAGTACTTC.

The J gene is TRBJ2-1, the V gene TRBV27, with D unclear. With 6 bases removed from V and 9 bases from J, the gap between germline ends came to 27 bases. CDR3 length: 17 amino acids. Germline V gene sequence: CDR1 MNHEY, CDR2 SMNVEV (reference sequence). The chain's CDR3 is CASRINTYGAIGGEQFF. DNA for the CDR3: TGTGCCAGCAGGATAAACACCTACGGAGCTATCGGCGGTGAGCAGTTCTTC.

This clone showed up just a few times. The chain recombines TRBV5-1 with TRBJ2-1, with 15 bases aligning to TRBD2. Per germline, CDR1 SGHRS and CDR2 YFSETQ. Germline trimming cut 4 bases from V and 8 bases from J; bases unmatched to any gene: 7. This CDR3 is 16 amino acids long. The CDR3 nucleotides are TGCGCCAGCAGCGAGGGACTAGCGGGAGGAACCTATGAGCAGTTCTTC. It codes for CASSEGLAGGTYEQFF.

The chain is built from TRBV29-1 and TRBJ1-5; 9 positions match TRBD1. V was pared by 4 bases and J by 2 bases, with 9 bases of the junction left unmatched. Germline lookup yields CDR1 SQVTM and CDR2 ANQGSEA. There are 16 residues in the CDR3. In DNA, the CDR3 is TGCAGCGTTGCGGACAGGGGAACCCTCGGCAATCAGCCCCAGCATTTT. Amino acids: CSVADRGTLGNQPQHF.